The TCR beta chain under discussion was sequenced for a study of control samples from healthy donors and cancer patients. TCRdb's table, derived via immunoSEQ multiplex PCR, lists solely in-frame clones and lacks some. The data show about 140,000 clones, 75% to 95% seen once. The CDR3 runs to 18 residues. Looked up from germline, CDR1 is LGHDT and CDR2 is YNNKEL (reference sequence). V lost 4 bases and J 5 bases, leaving 26 bases between the germline ends. The chain combines TRBV3-1 (or the pseudogene TRBV3-2) with TRBJ1-2; possibly TRBD1 for D (5 bases). This sequence was found in a man younger than 35 in good health. Sequencing was carried out using blood. DNA for the CDR3: TGTGCCAGCAGCCCCGCACGAGGGGCGCTAGACCCTTCTTATGGCTACACCTTC. Its translation: CASSPARGALDPSYGYTF.